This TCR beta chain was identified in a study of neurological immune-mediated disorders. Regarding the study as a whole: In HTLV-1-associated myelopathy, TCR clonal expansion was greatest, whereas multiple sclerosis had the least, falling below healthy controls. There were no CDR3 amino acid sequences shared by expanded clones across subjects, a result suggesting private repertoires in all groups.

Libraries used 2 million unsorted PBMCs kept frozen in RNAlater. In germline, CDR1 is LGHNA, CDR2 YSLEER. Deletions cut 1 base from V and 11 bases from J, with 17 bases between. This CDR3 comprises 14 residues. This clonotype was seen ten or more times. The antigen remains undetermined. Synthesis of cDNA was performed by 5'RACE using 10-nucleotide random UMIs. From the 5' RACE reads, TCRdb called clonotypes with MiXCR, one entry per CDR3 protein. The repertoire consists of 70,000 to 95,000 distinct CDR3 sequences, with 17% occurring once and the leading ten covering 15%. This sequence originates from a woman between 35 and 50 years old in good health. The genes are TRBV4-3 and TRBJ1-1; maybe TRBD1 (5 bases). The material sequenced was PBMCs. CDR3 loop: CASSQVGGAVVAFF. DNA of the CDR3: TGCGCCAGCAGCCAAGTGGGGGGAGCCGTTGTGGCTTTCTTT.